This record covers a single T cell receptor (beta chain). Its antigen remains unknown. The PCR had 60 Vbeta and 13 Jbeta primers. The protocol was immunoSEQ multiplex PCR, while the TCRdb copy is restricted to in-frame clones and leaves out a portion. Altogether 160,000 or so clones are present, approximately 80% being singletons, with the ten largest covering 7.5% to 9%. The CDR3 contains 15 residues. Trimming at V came to 5 bases and at J to 1 base, leaving 5 bases not matched to a gene. Per the germline V gene, CDR1 is SEHNR and CDR2 is FQNEAQ (reference sequence). The data were obtained in a study of cytomegalovirus exposure and HLA in healthy donors. Study conclusions and caveats: The number of N-insertions in an Asian-associated ancestry cluster was reportedly below the approximately 700-donor mean in a later analysis. TCR beta chain V- and J-gene trimming was linked, in a later analysis, to a missense variant in DCLRE1C.

J is TRBJ2-3 and V is TRBV7-9; 8 nucleotides line up with TRBD1. The TCR was taken from a male donor in good health and CMV-seropositive. The specimen sequenced was PBMCs. CDR3 region: CASSQDRVGTDTQYF. The CDR3 nucleotides are TGTGCCAGCAGCCAGGACAGGGTCGGCACAGATACGCAGTATTTT.